The source of this T cell receptor (beta chain) is a study of human T cells and chemical hapten exposure. Looking at the study overall: Investigators sensitized approximately 2 cm by approximately 2 cm of upper inner arm skin with 2% DPC.

The time point was: pre-sensitization, week 0. Stated treatment: therapeutic diphenylcyclopropenone sensitization with weekly scalp DPC. V lost 7 bases, J lost 9 bases, and 9 bases stayed unmatched. The CDR3 runs 12 residues. Germline V gives CDR1 SQVTM, CDR2 ANQGSEA. Unique molecular identifiers were affixed to discrete cDNA molecules within the library. TCRdb itself ran the RACE reads through MiXCR, one entry per CDR3 protein. The table shows around 180,000 distinct CDR3 sequences, with approximately 31% occurring only once. The clonotype comes from a woman aged 30 to 39 with alopecia areata. Some clones in this sample may be carry-over from other donors' samples. The chain links TRBV29-1 to TRBJ2-1, with 7 nucleotides matching TRBD2. The specimen comprised whole blood, sampled in connection with sensitization to the hapten diphenylcyclopropenone (DPC). CDR3 amino acids: CSGREVTGEQFF. CDR3 nucleotides: TGCAGCGGCCGGGAGGTGACCGGTGAGCAGTTCTTC.